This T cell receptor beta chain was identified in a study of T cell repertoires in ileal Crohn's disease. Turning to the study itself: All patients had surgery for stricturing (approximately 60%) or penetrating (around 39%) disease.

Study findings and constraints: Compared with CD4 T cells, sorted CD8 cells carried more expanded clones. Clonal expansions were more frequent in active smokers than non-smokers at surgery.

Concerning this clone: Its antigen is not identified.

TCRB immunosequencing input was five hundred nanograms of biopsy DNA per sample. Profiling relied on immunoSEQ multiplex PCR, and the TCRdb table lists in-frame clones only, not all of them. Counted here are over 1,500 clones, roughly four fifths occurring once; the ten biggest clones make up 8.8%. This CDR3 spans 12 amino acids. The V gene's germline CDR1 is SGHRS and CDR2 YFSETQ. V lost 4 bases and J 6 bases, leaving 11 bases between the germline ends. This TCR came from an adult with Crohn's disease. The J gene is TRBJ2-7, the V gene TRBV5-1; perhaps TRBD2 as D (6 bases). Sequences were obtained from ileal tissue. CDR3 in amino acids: CASSRDSGEQYF. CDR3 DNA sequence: TGCGCCAGCAGCCGGGACTCGGGCGAGCAGTACTTC.